This entry concerns a single T cell receptor beta chain. The data originate from a study of PD-L1 blockade in urothelial cancer. Germline values: CDR1 ENHRY, CDR2 SYGVKD. The CDR3 sequence is 13 residues long. V lost 6 bases and J lost 3; bases outside the gene matches: 3. Profiled with immunoSEQ multiplex PCR; TCRdb holds only in-frame clones, not every one. The sample lists some 84,000 clones; around 87% were seen once. Sequences were derived from PBMCs, sampled around atezolizumab (anti-PD-L1) treatment. The receptor comes from a woman between 65 and 79 years old with urothelial cancer. The J gene is TRBJ2-5, the V gene TRBV10-3; TRBD1 matches at 8 bases. The CDR3 reads CAISEGQEETQYF. The CDR3 DNA follows: TGTGCCATCAGCGAGGGACAGGAAGAGACCCAGTACTTC.